This T cell receptor beta chain comes out of a study of cytomegalovirus exposure and HLA in healthy donors. Findings and limits, study-wide: Rarity characterized most TCR sequences, yet some public TCRs appeared in many donors.

This PCR relied on a set of 60 Vbeta primers and 13 Jbeta primers. Study processing details: Later, an analysis found around 80 million unique TCR beta chains, and 8.5 million to 14 million of these were shared. Sequenced by immunoSEQ multiplex PCR; TCRdb stores in-frame clones only, minus some. Clonal size and the V and J genes are those of that table, whereas D and trimming came from the DNA. The table includes 120,000 or so clones, 80% detected once. Details on this clone: The target antigen is unknown.

V lost 3 bases, J lost 4 bases, and 9 bases lay in between. Germline CDR1 is MDHEN and CDR2 is SYDVKM. This CDR3 is built from 14 residues. The chain uses TRBV28 and TRBJ2-2, with unresolved D. What was sequenced was PBMCs. This sequence originates from a man aged 25-40 years in good health and CMV-seropositive. CDR3 protein: CASSFSASTGELFF. Here the CDR3 DNA reads TGTGCCAGCAGTTTCTCAGCGAGCACCGGGGAGCTGTTTTTT.